Listed below are T cell receptor beta chains from one sample, sequenced in a study of shared clonotypes between healthy human individuals. Sequencing used immunoSEQ multiplex PCR; TCRdb keeps in-frame clones, though not all of them. The sample lists around 1.9 million clones, 93% occurring once. The sample consisted of naive CD8+ T cells from PBMCs. These receptors were obtained from a man aged 18-30 years in good health. Some clones in this sample may be carry-over from other donors' samples. Each CDR3 is given with its conserved first and last residue. A D gene is named only where the DNA matches it firmly. The listing skips clone size in some rows; elsewhere it reads once, few, many or a size class.

NA | TRBJ2-5 | TRBV5-1 | NA | TGCGCCAGCAGCTTACCCAGGAAGCAAGAGACCCAGTACTTC | CASSLPRKQETQYF
NA | TRBJ2-1 | TRBV9 | NA | TGTGCCAGCAGCCCCGGGAGCTCCTACAATGAGCAGTTCTTC | CASSPGSSYNEQFF
NA | TRBJ2-7 | TRBV30 | TRBD2 | TGTGCCTGGGCTAGCGGAGGACCCTACGAGCAGTACTTC | CAWASGGPYEQYF
NA | TRBJ1-2 | TRBV10-3 | NA | TGTGCCATCAGTGAGTCCGGGACGCCTAACTATGGCTACACCTTC | CAISESGTPNYGYTF
NA | TRBJ1-5 | TRBV28 | TRBD1 | TGTGCCAGCAGTATCCGACAGGGGAAGCAGCCCCAGCATTTT | CASSIRQGKQPQHF
NA | TRBJ2-7 | TRBV9 | TRBD1 | TGTGCCAGCAGCTCTACTCCCGGGACAGGCTCCTACGAGCAGTACTTC | CASSSTPGTGSYEQYF
NA | TRBJ1-2 | TRBV9 | NA | TGTGCCAGCAGCGTAGAAGCTCTGGGGGCCGGGTATGGCTACACCTTC | CASSVEALGAGYGYTF
NA | TRBJ2-7 | TRBV30 | NA | TGTGCCTGGACCCAGGGCCCCTACGAGCAGTACTTC | CAWTQGPYEQYF
NA | TRBJ1-5 | TRBV5-6 | NA | TGTGCCAGCAGCTTGGGCCAGTACAATCAGCCCCAGCATTTT | CASSLGQYNQPQHF
NA | TRBJ2-5 | TRBV5-1 | NA | TGCGCCAGCAGCTTGATAGGGGTCGAGACCCAGTACTTC | CASSLIGVETQYF
once | TRBJ2-7 | TRBV7-9 | TRBD1 | TGTGCCAGCAGCTTACCGGGACAGGGATACGAGCAGTACTTC | CASSLPGQGYEQYF
NA | TRBJ2-7 | TRBV2 | NA | TGTGCCATCCGGGACAACCACTCCTACGAGCAGTACTTC | CAIRDNHSYEQYF
NA | TRBJ2-1 | TRBV11-3 | NA | TGTGCCAGCAGCTTAGGGCCTGGATTTGGTGAGCAGTTCTTC | CASSLGPGFGEQFF
NA | TRBJ2-3 | TRBV28 | TRBD2 | TGTGCCAGCAGGAACCTAGCGGGAGCGGCAGATACGCAGTATTTT | CASRNLAGAADTQYF
NA | TRBJ2-7 | TRBV27 | NA | TGTGCCAGCAGTTTAGGCGGTCAGTTCCTCTACGAGCAGTACTTC | CASSLGGQFLYEQYF
NA | TRBJ1-5 | TRBV27 | TRBD1 | TGTGCCAGCAGTGGGACAGGACATCAGCCCCAGCATTTT | CASSGTGHQPQHF
NA | TRBJ2-1 | TRBV7-9 | NA | TGTGCCAGCAGCTACACGGTAAGCTCCTACAATGAGCAGTTCTTC | CASSYTVSSYNEQFF
NA | TRBJ1-2 | TRBV25-1 | NA | TGTGCCAGCAGTGACTCCCCAGGGGACTATGGCTACACCTTC | CASSDSPGDYGYTF
NA | TRBJ2-5 | TRBV13 | TRBD2 | TGTGCCAGCAGCCAATCCGGGACTAGCGGGAGGGAGACCCAGTACTTC | CASSQSGTSGRETQYF
NA | TRBJ2-1 | TRBV27 | NA | TGTGCCAGCAGTTTATCGGTGGACTTTTACAATGAGCAGTTCTTC | CASSLSVDFYNEQFF
NA | TRBJ2-3 | TRBV27 | TRBD2 | TGTGCCAGCAGTTTATCCGGACTAGCGGGAGTCCCAGATACGCAGTATTTT | CASSLSGLAGVPDTQYF
NA | TRBJ1-2 | TRBV18 | NA | TGTGCCAGCTCACCTAGGCGCACAGGCGCTCCTGACTATGGCTACACCTTC | CASSPRRTGAPDYGYTF
NA | TRBJ1-2 | TRBV28 | NA | TGTGCCAGCAGTTTATCCCCAGACCCACTGGGCTACACCTTC | CASSLSPDPLGYTF
NA | TRBJ2-3 | TRBV18 | NA | TGTGCCAGCTCACCAAAGTCAAGCAGGAAAGGAGATACGCAGTATTTT | CASSPKSSRKGDTQYF
NA | TRBJ2-7 | TRBV7-8 | NA | TGTGCCAGCAGCTTACCGGGACCAACCTACGAGCAGTACTTC | CASSLPGPTYEQYF
NA | TRBJ2-7 | TRBV13 | NA | TGTGCCAGCAGCTTAGCCCGGTCCCCGAACGAGCAGTACTTC | CASSLARSPNEQYF
NA | TRBJ2-3 | TRBV9 | TRBD2 | TGTGCCAGCAGCGTGGGTAGCGGGAGCCGCACAGATACGCAGTATTTT | CASSVGSGSRTDTQYF
NA | TRBJ2-2 | TRBV6-5 | TRBD1 | TGTGCCAGCACCTACTTCGGGACAGCCACCGGGGAGCTGTTTTTT | CASTYFGTATGELFF
NA | TRBJ1-2 | TRBV28 | TRBD1 | TGTGCCAGCAGTTTATCCCGGACAGGGGTGGATGGCTACACCTTC | CASSLSRTGVDGYTF